These T cell receptor beta chains were read from a single sample in a study of blood T cells in healthy people across ages. TCRdb independently ran MiXCR on the 5' RACE reads; one entry per CDR3 protein. Among 2 million or so distinct CDR3 sequences listed, about 49% were seen once. The sequenced sample was blood. The receptors here all came from a woman in her thirties or forties in good health. CDR3s include the opening cysteine and the closing phenylalanine or tryptophan. The D gene is left open where the match is weak. Only part of the rows carry a size: once, few, many, or a class if the clone is expanded.

j_gene	d_gene	v_gene	abundance	CDR3nt	CDR3aa
TRBJ2-5	TRBD2	TRBV27	.	TGTGCCAGCAGTTGGGTAGCGGGCGGAGAGACCCAGTACTTC	CASSWVAGGETQYF
TRBJ2-1	TRBD2	TRBV6-5	few	TGTGCCAGCAGTTACTCGGCGGGGGAGAAGTACAATGAGCAGTTCTTC	CASSYSAGEKYNEQFF
TRBJ2-7	TRBD2	TRBV6-1	.	TGTGCCAGCAGTGCATATATAACCGGGACTAGCGGCTACGAGCAGTACTTC	CASSAYITGTSGYEQYF
TRBJ2-7	.	TRBV20-1	.	TGCAGTGCTAGACTAGAGGTCTACGAGCAGTACTTC	CSARLEVYEQYF
TRBJ2-3	TRBD2	TRBV2	.	TGTGCCAGCACCTCTCGGACTAGCGGGGATAATACGCAGTATTTT	CASTSRTSGDNTQYF
TRBJ1-2	TRBD1	TRBV3-1	.	TGTGCCAGCAGCCAAGATACTGACAGGGTGTCAGTTTCCTATGGCTACACCTTC	CASSQDTDRVSVSYGYTF
TRBJ2-5	.	TRBV7-2	.	TGTGCCAGCAGCTTAACGCACGCTAATAATGAGCAGTACTTC	CASSLTHANNEQYF
TRBJ2-5	.	TRBV20-1	few	TGCAGTGCAAGGGTCCCTTCCGGGGAGACCCAGTACTTC	CSARVPSGETQYF
TRBJ2-5	.	TRBV7-2	.	TGTGCCAGCAGCTGGCCGGGGGAGACCCAGTACTTC	CASSWPGETQYF
TRBJ1-2	.	TRBV6-2/TRBV6-3	.	TGTGCCAGCAGTTCAGGGAGTATGAACTATGGCTACACCTTC	CASSSGSMNYGYTF
TRBJ2-3	.	TRBV7-2	.	TGTGCCAGCAGCTTAGCGGGGGTTTTCGCAGATACGCAGTATTTT	CASSLAGVFADTQYF
TRBJ2-3	TRBD2	TRBV28	few	TGTGCCGGCGACCCGCGGGGGGGCACAGATACGCAGTATTTT	CAGDPRGGTDTQYF
TRBJ1-2	.	TRBV6-6	.	TGTGCCAGCAGTTACTCGAGCAGCGCCCCTAACTATGGCTACACCTTC	CASSYSSSAPNYGYTF
TRBJ2-3	.	TRBV20-1	.	TGCAGTGCTTTCCACGGGTACGGAAATACGCAGTATTTT	CSAFHGYGNTQYF
TRBJ1-5	TRBD1	TRBV6-6	once	TGTGCCAGCAGAGTACAGGGGAGACAGCCCCAGCATTTT	CASRVQGRQPQHF
TRBJ2-5	.	TRBV7-2	few	TGTGCCAGCAGGGCGGTCCTCCTACAAGAGACCCAGTACTTC	CASRAVLLQETQYF
TRBJ2-5	TRBD1	TRBV6-5	.	TGTGCCAGCAGTGGGGACAGCCACCAAGAGACCCAGTACTTC	CASSGDSHQETQYF
TRBJ2-3	.	TRBV11-2	.	TGTGCCAGCAGCTTAGGGGCTAGCTTTACGCAGTATTTT	CASSLGASFTQYF
TRBJ2-7	.	TRBV12-3/TRBV12-4	few	TGTGCCAGCAGTCCACTTACGGGGGGCCCCTCCTACGAGCAGTACTTC	CASSPLTGGPSYEQYF
TRBJ1-1	.	TRBV20-1	.	TGCAGTGCATGGGATTCAGCGAACACTGAAGCTTTCTTT	CSAWDSANTEAFF
TRBJ2-3	TRBD2	TRBV7-2	once	TGTGCCAGCAGCTTAGTCGGAGCGGGGAGCAGCACAGATACGCAGTATTTT	CASSLVGAGSSTDTQYF
TRBJ2-7	.	TRBV6-2/TRBV6-3	.	TGTGCCAGCAGTTACTCGGTGACGGTGGGGTCCTACGAGCAGTACTTC	CASSYSVTVGSYEQYF
TRBJ2-2	TRBD2	TRBV5-6	.	TGTGCCAGCAGCTCACCTAGACTTAGCGGGGGTAACACCGGGGAGCTGTTTTTT	CASSSPRLSGGNTGELFF
TRBJ2-1	.	TRBV7-2	.	TGTGCCAGCAGCCCCAGAGGCGTACCCAATGAGCAGTTCTTC	CASSPRGVPNEQFF
TRBJ2-7	TRBD1	TRBV20-1	once	TGCAGTGCTAGCGGGACAGGGGCGAGCTTTTACGAGCAGTACTTC	CSASGTGASFYEQYF
TRBJ2-3	.	TRBV29-1	.	TGCAGCGTTGATAGGGCAGGTTGGACAGATACGCAGTATTTT	CSVDRAGWTDTQYF
TRBJ2-3	TRBD2	TRBV20-1	.	TGCAGTGCTACCTGGCGGGGGGGATCAGATACGCAGTATTTT	CSATWRGGSDTQYF
TRBJ1-2	TRBD1	TRBV5-5	once	TGTGCCAGCAGCCCTTCTGGACAGGGTTTGGCCTATGGCTACACCTTC	CASSPSGQGLAYGYTF
TRBJ2-1	.	TRBV28	.	TGTGCCAGCAGTTTATACCGGACGAGTAATAATGAGCAGTTCTTC	CASSLYRTSNNEQFF
TRBJ2-3	TRBD1	TRBV20-1	few	TGCAGTGCCTTCCCCGGGACAGGGCTCACAGATACGCAGTATTTT	CSAFPGTGLTDTQYF
TRBJ2-7	.	TRBV6-1	few	TGTGCCAGCAGGAGGCTAGGACTCGAGCAGTACTTC	CASRRLGLEQYF
TRBJ2-5	.	TRBV3-1	.	TGTGCCAGCAGCCCCGGCCGGGGCTTCGAGACCCAGTACTTC	CASSPGRGFETQYF
TRBJ2-3	TRBD2	TRBV20-1	few	TGCAGTGCTAGATTAGCGGGGGGGCTAGATACGCAGTATTTT	CSARLAGGLDTQYF
TRBJ2-3	TRBD1	TRBV6-1	.	TGTGCCAGCAGGGGGACAGGTCGCACAGATACGCAGTATTTT	CASRGTGRTDTQYF
TRBJ2-3	TRBD1	TRBV29-1	.	TGCAGCGTTGGACCGACAGGGGGTTTCACAGATACGCAGTATTTT	CSVGPTGGFTDTQYF
TRBJ2-1	.	TRBV5-1	.	TGCGCCAGCAGCTCCTCCAACGGGCCTGGGGAGCAGTTCTTC	CASSSSNGPGEQFF
TRBJ2-5	TRBD1	TRBV5-1	.	TGCGCCAGCAGCTCAACCGGGACAGGATGGAAGACCCAGTACTTC	CASSSTGTGWKTQYF
TRBJ1-2	.	TRBV9	.	TGTGCCAGCAGCGTAGGTGGCGGGCACTATGGCTACACCTTC	CASSVGGGHYGYTF
TRBJ2-5	.	TRBV7-9	few	TGTGCCAGCAGCTTACGTAGGACAGCTCAAGAGACCCAGTACTTC	CASSLRRTAQETQYF
TRBJ2-3	.	TRBV13	many	TGCGCCAGCAGCTCCACCTTCACAGATACGCAGTATTTT	CASSSTFTDTQYF
TRBJ2-1	.	TRBV6-2/TRBV6-3	.	TGTGCCAGCGCCAAAGGAGGGGGCCCACTCAATGAGCAGTTCTTC	CASAKGGGPLNEQFF
TRBJ2-5	.	TRBV2	few	TGTGCCAGCACCGAACGTGTCTTCCAAGAGACCCAGTACTTC	CASTERVFQETQYF
TRBJ2-4	.	TRBV4-3	.	TGCGCCAGCAGCCAAGATGCCAGACTAGCCAAAAACATTCAGTACTTC	CASSQDARLAKNIQYF
TRBJ2-5	TRBD2	TRBV6-6	few	TGTGCCAGCAGTTCACGCCCACTAGCGGGGGCCAAAGAGACCCAGTACTTC	CASSSRPLAGAKETQYF
TRBJ1-6	TRBD1	TRBV7-2	.	TGTGCCAGCAGATCCACAGGGGGCCGGAATTCACCCCTCCACTTT	CASRSTGGRNSPLHF
TRBJ2-5	.	TRBV6-5	.	TGTGCCAGCAGTCTCCACTCGAAAGAGACCCAGTACTTC	CASSLHSKETQYF
TRBJ2-5	TRBD2	TRBV5-1	.	TGCGCCAGCAGCTTGGTAGCGGGGGAAGGGGAGACCCAGTACTTC	CASSLVAGEGETQYF